This TCR beta chain appears in the sequencing data of a study of shared clonotypes between healthy human individuals. Study summary: Donor composition was two women and a few men, aged 18 to 49.

Concerning this clone itself: Its antigen is as yet unknown.

Regarding the study as a whole: The study sampled only blood, and tissue repertoires likely differ. In a handful of donors, about 5% of naive CD4 clonotypes appeared in common.

CD8 cells regarded as naive lacked CD45RO, were positively chosen for CCR7, and omitted terminally differentiated effector memory CD45RA+ cells. Sequencing was performed with immunoSEQ multiplex PCR; in TCRdb, only in-frame clones are kept and a portion is missing. Of around 1.9 million clones in the sample, over 85% were seen once. Trimming pared 2 bases from V and 3 bases from J, leaving 17 bases between. Germline-derived CDR1 and CDR2 are MNHNS and SASEGT. The CDR3 consists of 17 residues. Sequences were obtained from naive CD8+ T cells from PBMCs. The receptor comes from a man aged 18 to 29 in good health. Some clones in this sample may be carry-over from other donors' samples. The V gene is TRBV6-1, the J gene TRBJ1-5; D unclear. CDR3 residues: CASSELSGPEINQPQHF. Written as DNA, the CDR3 is TGTGCCAGCAGTGAACTCTCAGGCCCTGAGATCAATCAGCCCCAGCATTTT.